This TCR beta chain was sequenced for a study of cytomegalovirus exposure and HLA in healthy donors. Points from the study as a whole: For cytomegalovirus status, the classifier reportedly gave diagnoses with high specificity and sensitivity.

Measured with immunoSEQ multiplex PCR; TCRdb has only the in-frame clones, and not every one. The sample yields some 180,000 clones, around nine tenths seen once. This CDR3 region has 13 residues. Germline V CDR1 and CDR2: LNHDA, SQIVND (reference sequence). V lost 7 bases, J lost 2 bases, and 2 bases stayed unmatched. Worth noting for this clone: The target antigen is unknown.

The TCR comes from a man aged 30-40 years in good health and CMV-seropositive. This chain connects TRBV19 to TRBJ2-4, with 7 bases lining up with TRBD1. Input material: PBMCs. This CDR3 is CASKGATKNIQYF. In DNA form, the CDR3 reads TGTGCCAGTAAGGGGGCGACCAAAAACATTCAGTACTTC.